The T cell receptor (beta chain) under discussion was sequenced for a study of neoadjuvant anti-PD-1 for oral cavity cancer. On the study more broadly: Before surgery, most patients got three to four biweekly 3 mg/kg nivolumab doses. Non-progressing patients received a fourth nivolumab dose near day 43, then surgery on days 50-56. Findings and limits, study-wide: Treg/Th17 ratio rose with pretreatment blood and fell with post-treatment tumor TCRbeta clonality.

This clone occurred a few times. As yet, its antigen is unknown. Cohort: HPV-negative, locally advanced oral cavity squamous cell carcinoma patients. The protocol was immunoSEQ multiplex PCR, while the TCRdb copy is restricted to in-frame clones and leaves out a portion. This sample has approximately 32,000 clones, with approximately 90% found just once. CDR1 MNHEY and CDR2 SVGAGI come from the germline V gene. Trimming took off 6 bases at V and 5 bases at J, with 16 bases between the two ends. This CDR3 spans 14 amino acids. The genes are TRBV6-5 and TRBJ1-1; a weak D match, TRBD1 (5 bases). This clonotype was sampled from a person aged 35-79 years with oral cavity squamous cell carcinoma. The starting material was PBMCs, obtained before nivolumab (anti-PD-1) treatment. The CDR3 sequence: CASSQQDGGTEAFF. The CDR3 coding sequence is TGTGCCAGCAGCCAACAGGACGGTGGTACTGAAGCTTTCTTT.